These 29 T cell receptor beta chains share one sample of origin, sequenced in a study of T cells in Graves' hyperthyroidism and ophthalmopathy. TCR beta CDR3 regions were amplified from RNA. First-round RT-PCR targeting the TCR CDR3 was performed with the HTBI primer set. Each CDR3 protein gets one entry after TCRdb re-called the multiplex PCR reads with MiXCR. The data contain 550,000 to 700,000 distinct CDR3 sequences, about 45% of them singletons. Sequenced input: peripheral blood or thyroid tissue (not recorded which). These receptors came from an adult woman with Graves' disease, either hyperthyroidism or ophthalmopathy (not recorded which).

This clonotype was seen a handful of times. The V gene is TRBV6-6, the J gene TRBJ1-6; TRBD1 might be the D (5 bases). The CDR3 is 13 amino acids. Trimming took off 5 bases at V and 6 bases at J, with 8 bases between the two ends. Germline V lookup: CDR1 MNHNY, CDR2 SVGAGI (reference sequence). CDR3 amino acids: CASSVRVNSPLHF. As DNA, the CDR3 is TGTGCCAGCAGTGTCAGGGTTAATTCACCCCTCCACTTT.

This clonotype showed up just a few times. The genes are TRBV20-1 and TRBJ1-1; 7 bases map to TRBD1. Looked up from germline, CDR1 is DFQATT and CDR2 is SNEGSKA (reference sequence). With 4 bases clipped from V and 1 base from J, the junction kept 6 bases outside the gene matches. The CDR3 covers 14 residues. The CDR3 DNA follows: TGCAGTGCTACCTCGGGGACAGCGAACACTGAAGCTTTCTTT. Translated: CSATSGTANTEAFF.

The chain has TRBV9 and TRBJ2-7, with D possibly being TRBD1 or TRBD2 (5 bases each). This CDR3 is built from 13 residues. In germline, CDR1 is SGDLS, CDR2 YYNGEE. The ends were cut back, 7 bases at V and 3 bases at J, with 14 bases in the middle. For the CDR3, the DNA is TGTGCCAGCTACTCCGGGACCCTCTACGAGCAGTACTTC. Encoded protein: CASYSGTLYEQYF. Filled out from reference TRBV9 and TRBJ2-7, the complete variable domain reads DSGVTQTPKHLITATGQRVTLRCSPRSGDLSVYWYQQSLDQGLQFLIQYYNGEERAKGNILERFSAQQFPDLHSELNLSSLELGDSALYFCASYSGTLYEQYFGPGTRLTVT.

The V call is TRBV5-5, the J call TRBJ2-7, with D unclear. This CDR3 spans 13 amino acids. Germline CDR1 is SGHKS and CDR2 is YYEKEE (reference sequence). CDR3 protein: CARVHGQLSEQYF. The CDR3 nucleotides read TGTGCTAGAGTTCATGGCCAATTATCGGAGCAGTACTTC.

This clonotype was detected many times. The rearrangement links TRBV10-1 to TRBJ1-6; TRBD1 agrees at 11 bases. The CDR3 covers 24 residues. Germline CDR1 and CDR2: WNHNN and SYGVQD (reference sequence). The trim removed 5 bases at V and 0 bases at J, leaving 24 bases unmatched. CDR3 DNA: TGCGCCAGCAGTTTTGGGTCAGGACAGGGGGCTACTACACGAAAAAGCTCCTATAATTCACCCCTCCACTTT. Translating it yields CASSFGSGQGATTRKSSYNSPLHF.

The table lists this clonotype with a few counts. CDR3 DNA: TGTGCCAGCAGCTCCAGGGAGGCCACTGAAGCTTTCTTT. It yields the protein CASSSREATEAFF. The chain couples TRBV7-9 to TRBJ1-1; TRBD1 might be the D (5 bases). V lost 4 bases to trimming and J lost 4 bases, with 10 bases between them. CDR3 length equals 13 residues. Germline CDR1 is SEHNR and CDR2 is FQNEAQ (reference sequence).

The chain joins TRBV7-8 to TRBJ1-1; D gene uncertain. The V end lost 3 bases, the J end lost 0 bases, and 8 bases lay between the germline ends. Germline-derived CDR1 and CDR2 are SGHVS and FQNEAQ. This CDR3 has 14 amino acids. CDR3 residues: CASSFPGMNTEAFF. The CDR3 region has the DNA TGTGCCAGCAGCTTCCCAGGCATGAACACTGAAGCTTTCTTT.

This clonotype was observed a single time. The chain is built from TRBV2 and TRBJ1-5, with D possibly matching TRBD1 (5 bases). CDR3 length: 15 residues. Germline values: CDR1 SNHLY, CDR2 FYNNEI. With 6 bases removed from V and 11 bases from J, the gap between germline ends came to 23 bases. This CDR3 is CASSQDGGFGETQHF. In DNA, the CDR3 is TGTGCCAGCAGCCAAGATGGGGGGTTCGGGGAGACCCAGCATTTT.

The CDR3: CATSNDRAQETQYF. The CDR3 nucleotides are TGTGCCACCAGCAACGACAGGGCCCAAGAGACCCAGTACTTC. The chain combines TRBV15 with TRBJ2-5; 7 nucleotides agree with TRBD1. Germline lookup yields CDR1 LNHNV and CDR2 YYDKDF (reference sequence). There are 14 residues in the CDR3. Trimming at V came to 4 bases and at J to 1 base, leaving 3 bases not matched to a gene.

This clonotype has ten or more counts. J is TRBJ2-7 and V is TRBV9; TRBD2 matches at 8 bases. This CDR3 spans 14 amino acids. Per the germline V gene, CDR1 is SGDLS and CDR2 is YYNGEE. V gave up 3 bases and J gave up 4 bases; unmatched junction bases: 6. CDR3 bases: TGTGCCAGCAGCGCTGGACTAGCAGGTTACGAGCAGTACTTC. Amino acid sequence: CASSAGLAGYEQYF. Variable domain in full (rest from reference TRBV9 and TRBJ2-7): DSGVTQTPKHLITATGQRVTLRCSPRSGDLSVYWYQQSLDQGLQFLIQYYNGEERAKGNILERFSAQQFPDLHSELNLSSLELGDSALYFCASSAGLAGYEQYFGPGTRLTVT.

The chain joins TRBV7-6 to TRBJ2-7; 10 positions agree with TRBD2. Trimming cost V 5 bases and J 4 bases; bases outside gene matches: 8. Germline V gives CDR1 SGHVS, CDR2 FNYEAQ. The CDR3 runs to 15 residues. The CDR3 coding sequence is TGTGCCAGCAGCCCAGGGAGCGGGAGGGCTTACGAGCAGTACTTC. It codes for CASSPGSGRAYEQYF.

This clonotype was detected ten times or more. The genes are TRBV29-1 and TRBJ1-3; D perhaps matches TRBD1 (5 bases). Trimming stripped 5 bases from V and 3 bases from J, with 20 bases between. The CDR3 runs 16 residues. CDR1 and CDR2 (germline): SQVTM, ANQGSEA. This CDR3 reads CSVRAGILSGGNTIYF. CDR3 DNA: TGCAGCGTTCGGGCAGGGATTCTCTCGGGTGGAAACACCATATATTTT.

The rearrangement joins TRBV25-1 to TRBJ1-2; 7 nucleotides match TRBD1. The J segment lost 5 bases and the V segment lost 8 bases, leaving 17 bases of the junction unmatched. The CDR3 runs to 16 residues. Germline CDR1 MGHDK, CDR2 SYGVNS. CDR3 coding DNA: TGTGCCAGCCGAATATCCGGGACAGCGCACGGTTATGGCTACACCTTC. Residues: CASRISGTAHGYGYTF.

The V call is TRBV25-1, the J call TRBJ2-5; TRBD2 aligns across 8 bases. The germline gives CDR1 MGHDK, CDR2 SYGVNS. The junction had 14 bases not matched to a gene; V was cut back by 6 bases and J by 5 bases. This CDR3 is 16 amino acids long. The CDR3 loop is CASSATGGLGLETQYF. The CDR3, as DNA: TGTGCCAGCAGCGCGACGGGGGGACTAGGGCTGGAGACCCAGTACTTC.

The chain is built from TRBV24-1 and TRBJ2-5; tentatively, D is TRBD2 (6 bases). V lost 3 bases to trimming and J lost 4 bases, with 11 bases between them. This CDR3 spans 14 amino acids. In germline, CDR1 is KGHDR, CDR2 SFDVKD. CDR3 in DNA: TGTGCCACCAGTGATCCCTCGGAGGGAGAGACCCAGTACTTC. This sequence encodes CATSDPSEGETQYF.

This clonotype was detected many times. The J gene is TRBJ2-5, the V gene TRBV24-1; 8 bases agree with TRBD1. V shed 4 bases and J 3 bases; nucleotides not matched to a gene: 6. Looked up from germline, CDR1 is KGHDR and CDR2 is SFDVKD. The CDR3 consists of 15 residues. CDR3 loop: CATSEHRGKEETQYF. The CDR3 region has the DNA TGTGCCACCAGTGAGCACAGGGGGAAGGAAGAGACCCAGTACTTC.

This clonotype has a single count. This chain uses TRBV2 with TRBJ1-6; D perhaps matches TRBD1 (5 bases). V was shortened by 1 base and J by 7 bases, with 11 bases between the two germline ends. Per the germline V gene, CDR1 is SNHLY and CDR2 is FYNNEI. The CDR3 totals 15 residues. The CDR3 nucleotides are TGTGCCAGCAGTGAAGGGTTAGGGGTCAATTCACCCCTCCACTTT. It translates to CASSEGLGVNSPLHF.

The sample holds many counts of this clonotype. The CDR3, as DNA: TGTGCCAGCAGCTTAACATCGGCAGGCGAGGGCTACACCTTC. Protein sequence: CASSLTSAGEGYTF. The rearrangement links TRBV7-3 to TRBJ1-2; D remains unclear. V lost 0 bases and J 8 bases, leaving 13 bases between the germline ends. The CDR3 loop spans 14 amino acids. CDR1 is SGHTA and CDR2 is FQGTGA in the germline V gene.

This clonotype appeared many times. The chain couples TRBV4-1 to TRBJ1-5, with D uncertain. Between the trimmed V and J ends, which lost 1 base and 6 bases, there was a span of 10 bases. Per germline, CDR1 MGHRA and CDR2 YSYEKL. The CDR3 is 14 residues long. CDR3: CASSQVRGSQPQHF. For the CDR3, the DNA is TGCGCCAGCAGCCAAGTCCGGGGATCTCAGCCCCAGCATTTT.

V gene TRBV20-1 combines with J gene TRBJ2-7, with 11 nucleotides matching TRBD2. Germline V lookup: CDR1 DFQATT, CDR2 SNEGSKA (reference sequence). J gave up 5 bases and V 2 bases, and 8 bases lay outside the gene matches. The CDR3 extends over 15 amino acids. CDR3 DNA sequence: TGCAGTGCTAGAAAACGACTAGCGGGAATAGACGAGCAGTACTTC. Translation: CSARKRLAGIDEQYF.

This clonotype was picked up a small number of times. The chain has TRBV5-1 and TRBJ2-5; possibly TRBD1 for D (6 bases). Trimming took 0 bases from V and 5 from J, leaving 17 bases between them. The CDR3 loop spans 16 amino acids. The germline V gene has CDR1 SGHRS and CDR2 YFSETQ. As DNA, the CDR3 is TGCGCCAGCAGCTTGGTACTTGGGACACAGAGGGAGACCCAGTACTTC. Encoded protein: CASSLVLGTQRETQYF.

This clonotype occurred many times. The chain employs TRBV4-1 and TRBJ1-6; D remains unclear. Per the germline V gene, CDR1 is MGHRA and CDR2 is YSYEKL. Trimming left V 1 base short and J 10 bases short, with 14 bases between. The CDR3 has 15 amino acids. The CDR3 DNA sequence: TGCGCCAGCAGCCAAGCTTCCAGTACTGGATCACCCCTCCACTTT. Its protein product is CASSQASSTGSPLHF.

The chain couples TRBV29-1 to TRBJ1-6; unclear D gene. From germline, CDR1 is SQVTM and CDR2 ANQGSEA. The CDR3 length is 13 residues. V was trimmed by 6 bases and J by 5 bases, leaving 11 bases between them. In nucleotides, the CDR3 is TGCAGCGTCGCGGAACAGAATAATTCACCCCTCCACTTT. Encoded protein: CSVAEQNNSPLHF. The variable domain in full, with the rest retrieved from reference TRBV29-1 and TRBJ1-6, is SAVISQKPSRDICQRGTSLTIQCQVDSQVTMMFWYRQQPGQSLTLIATANQGSEATYESGFVIDKFPISRPNLTFSTLTVSNMSPEDSSIYLCSVAEQNNSPLHFGNGTRLTVT.

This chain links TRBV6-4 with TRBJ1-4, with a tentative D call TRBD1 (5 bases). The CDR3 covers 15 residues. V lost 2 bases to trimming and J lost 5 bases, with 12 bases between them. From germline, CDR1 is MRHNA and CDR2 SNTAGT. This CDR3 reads CASSDPGDHNEKLFF. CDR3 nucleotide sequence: TGTGCCAGCAGTGACCCGGGGGACCACAATGAAAAACTGTTTTTT.

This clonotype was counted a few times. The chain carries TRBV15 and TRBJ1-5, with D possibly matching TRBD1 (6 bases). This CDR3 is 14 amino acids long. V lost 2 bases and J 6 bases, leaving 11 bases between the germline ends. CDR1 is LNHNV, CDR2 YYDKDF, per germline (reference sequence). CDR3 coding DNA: TGTGCCACCAGCAGATCAGGGGCGGCTCAGCCCCAGCATTTT. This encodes CATSRSGAAQPQHF.

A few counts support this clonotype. In DNA form, the CDR3 reads TGTGCCATCAGTGAGTCCCCACAGAGATCACCCCTCCACTTT. Amino acids: CAISESPQRSPLHF. This chain joins TRBV10-3 and TRBJ1-6, with no clear D. V was shortened by 0 bases and J by 10 bases, with 10 bases between the two germline ends. The CDR3 is made up of 14 amino acids. Per the germline V gene, CDR1 is ENHRY and CDR2 is SYGVKD.

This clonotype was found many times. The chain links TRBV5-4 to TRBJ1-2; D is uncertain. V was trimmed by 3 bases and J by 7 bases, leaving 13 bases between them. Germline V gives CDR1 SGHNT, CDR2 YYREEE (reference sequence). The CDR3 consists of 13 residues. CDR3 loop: CASSSELMGGYTF. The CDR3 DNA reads TGTGCCAGCAGCTCCGAGCTTATGGGTGGCTACACCTTC.

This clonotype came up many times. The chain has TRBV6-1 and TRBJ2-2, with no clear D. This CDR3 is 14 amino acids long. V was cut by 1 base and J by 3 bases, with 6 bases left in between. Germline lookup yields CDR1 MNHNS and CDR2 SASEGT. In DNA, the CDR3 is TGTGCCAGCAGTGAAGGGCAGGACACCGGGGAGCTGTTTTTT. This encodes CASSEGQDTGELFF.

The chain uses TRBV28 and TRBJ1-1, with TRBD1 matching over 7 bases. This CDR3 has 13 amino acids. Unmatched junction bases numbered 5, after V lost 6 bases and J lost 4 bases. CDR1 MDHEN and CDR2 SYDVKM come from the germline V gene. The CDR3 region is CASRDRFGTEAFF. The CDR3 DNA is TGTGCCAGCAGGGACAGGTTCGGCACTGAAGCTTTCTTT.